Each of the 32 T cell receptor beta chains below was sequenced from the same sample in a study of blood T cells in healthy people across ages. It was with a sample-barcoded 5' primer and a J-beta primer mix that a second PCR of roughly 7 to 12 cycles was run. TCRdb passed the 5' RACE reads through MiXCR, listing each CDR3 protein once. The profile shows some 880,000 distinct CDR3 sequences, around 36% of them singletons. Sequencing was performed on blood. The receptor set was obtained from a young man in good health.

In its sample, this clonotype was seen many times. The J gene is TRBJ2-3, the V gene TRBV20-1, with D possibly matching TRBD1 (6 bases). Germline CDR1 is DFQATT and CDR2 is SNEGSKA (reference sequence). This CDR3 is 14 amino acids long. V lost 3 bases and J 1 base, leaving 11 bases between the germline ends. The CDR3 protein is CSARAGDGTDTQYF. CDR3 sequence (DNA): TGCAGTGCTAGGGCAGGGGATGGCACAGATACGCAGTATTTT.

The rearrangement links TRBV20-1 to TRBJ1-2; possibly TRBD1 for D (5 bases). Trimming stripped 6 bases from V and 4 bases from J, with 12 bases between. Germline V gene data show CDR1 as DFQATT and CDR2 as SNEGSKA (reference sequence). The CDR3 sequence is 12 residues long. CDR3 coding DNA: TGCAGTGCCAGTACAGGTGGCTATGGCTACACCTTC. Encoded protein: CSASTGGYGYTF.

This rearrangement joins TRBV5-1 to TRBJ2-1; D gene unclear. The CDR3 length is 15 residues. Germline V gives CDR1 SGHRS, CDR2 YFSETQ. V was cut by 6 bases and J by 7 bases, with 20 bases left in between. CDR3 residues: CASNQDGSAKNEQFF. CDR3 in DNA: TGCGCCAGCAACCAGGACGGGTCCGCGAAAAATGAGCAGTTCTTC.

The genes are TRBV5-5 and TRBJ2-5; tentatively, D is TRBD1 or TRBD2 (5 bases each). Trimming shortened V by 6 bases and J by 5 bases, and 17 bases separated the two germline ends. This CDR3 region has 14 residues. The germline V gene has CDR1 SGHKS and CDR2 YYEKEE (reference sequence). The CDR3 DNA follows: TGTGCCAGCACCGCGGAGAGGGGTCGCGAGACCCAGTACTTC. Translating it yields CASTAERGRETQYF.

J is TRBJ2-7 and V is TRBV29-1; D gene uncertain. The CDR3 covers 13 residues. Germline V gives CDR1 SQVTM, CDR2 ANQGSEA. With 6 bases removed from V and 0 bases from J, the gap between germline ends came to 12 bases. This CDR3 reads CSVLLPSSYEQYF. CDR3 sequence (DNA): TGCAGCGTCCTTCTCCCGAGCTCCTACGAGCAGTACTTC.

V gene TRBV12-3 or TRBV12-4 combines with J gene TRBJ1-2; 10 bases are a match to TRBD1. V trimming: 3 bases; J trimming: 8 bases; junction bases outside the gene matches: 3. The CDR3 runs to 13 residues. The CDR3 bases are TGTGCCAGCAGTTTCGGGGACAGGGGAGGCTACACCTTC. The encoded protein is CASSFGDRGGYTF.

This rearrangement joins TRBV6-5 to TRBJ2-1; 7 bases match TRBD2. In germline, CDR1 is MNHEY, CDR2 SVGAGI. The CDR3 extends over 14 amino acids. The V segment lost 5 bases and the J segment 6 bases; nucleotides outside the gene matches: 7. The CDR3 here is CASSHRTRTNEQFF. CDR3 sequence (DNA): TGTGCCAGCAGTCACCGGACTAGGACCAATGAGCAGTTCTTC.

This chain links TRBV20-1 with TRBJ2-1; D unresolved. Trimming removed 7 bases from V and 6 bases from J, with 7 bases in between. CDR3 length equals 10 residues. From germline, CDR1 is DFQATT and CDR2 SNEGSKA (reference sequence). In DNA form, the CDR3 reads TGCAGTGGACTGAGCAATGAGCAGTTCTTC. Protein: CSGLSNEQFF.

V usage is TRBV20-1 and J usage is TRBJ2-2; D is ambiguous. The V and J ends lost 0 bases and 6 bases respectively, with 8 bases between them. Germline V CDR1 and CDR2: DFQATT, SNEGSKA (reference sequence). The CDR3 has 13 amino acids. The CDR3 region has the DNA TGCAGTGCTAGAGATTGGAATTCCGGGGAGCTGTTTTTT. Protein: CSARDWNSGELFF.

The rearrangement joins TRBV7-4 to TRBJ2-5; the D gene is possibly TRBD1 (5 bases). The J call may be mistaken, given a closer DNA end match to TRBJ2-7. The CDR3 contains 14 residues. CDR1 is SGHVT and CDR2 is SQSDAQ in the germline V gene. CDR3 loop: CASSLVSGNDEQYF. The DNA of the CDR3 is TGTGCCAGCAGCTTAGTGTCAGGGAATGACGAGCAGTACTTC.

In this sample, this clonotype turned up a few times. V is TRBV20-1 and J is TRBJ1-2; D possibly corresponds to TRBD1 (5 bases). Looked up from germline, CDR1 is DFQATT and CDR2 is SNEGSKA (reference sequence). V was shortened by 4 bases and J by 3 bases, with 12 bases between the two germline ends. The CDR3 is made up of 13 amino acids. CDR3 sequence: CSAKPRDHYGYTF. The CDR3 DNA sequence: TGCAGTGCTAAACCCCGGGACCACTATGGCTACACCTTC.

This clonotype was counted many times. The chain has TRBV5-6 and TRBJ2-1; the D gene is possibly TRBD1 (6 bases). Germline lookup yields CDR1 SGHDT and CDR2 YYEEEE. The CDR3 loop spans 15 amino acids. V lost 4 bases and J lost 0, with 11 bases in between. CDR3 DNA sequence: TGTGCCAGCAGCCTTGGGACAATCTCCTACAATGAGCAGTTCTTC. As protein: CASSLGTISYNEQFF. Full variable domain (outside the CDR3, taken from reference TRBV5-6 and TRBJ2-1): DAGVTQSPTHLIKTRGQQVTLRCSPKSGHDTVSWYQQALGQGPQFIFQYYEEEERQRGNFPDRFSGHQFPNYSSELNVNALLLGDSALYLCASSLGTISYNEQFFGPGTRLTVL.

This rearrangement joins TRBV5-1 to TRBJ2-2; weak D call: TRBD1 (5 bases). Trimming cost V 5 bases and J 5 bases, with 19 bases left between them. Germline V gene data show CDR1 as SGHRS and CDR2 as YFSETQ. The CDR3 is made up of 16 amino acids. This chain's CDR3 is CASSYKDSPGTGELFF. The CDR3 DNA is TGCGCCAGCAGTTATAAGGATTCCCCAGGGACCGGGGAGCTGTTTTTT.

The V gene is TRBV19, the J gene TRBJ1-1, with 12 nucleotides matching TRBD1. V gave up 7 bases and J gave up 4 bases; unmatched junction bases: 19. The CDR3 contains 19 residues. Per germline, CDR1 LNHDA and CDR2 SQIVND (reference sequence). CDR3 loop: CASTNLPGQGASRGTEAFF. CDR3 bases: TGTGCCAGTACCAATCTACCGGGACAGGGGGCGTCAAGGGGCACTGAAGCTTTCTTT.

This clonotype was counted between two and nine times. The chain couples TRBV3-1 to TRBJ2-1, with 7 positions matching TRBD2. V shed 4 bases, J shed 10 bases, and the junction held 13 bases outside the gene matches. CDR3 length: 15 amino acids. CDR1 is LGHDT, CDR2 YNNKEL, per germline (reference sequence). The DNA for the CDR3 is TGTGCCAGCAGCCCAGGTAGCGGGCCAAACGGGGAGCAGTTCTTC. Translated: CASSPGSGPNGEQFF.

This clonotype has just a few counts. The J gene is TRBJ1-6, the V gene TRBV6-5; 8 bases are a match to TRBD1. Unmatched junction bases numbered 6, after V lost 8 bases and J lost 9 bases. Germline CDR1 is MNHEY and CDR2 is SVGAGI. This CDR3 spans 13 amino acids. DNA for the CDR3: TGTGCCAGCGGAAGGGACAGGAGTTCACCCCTCCACTTT. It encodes CASGRDRSSPLHF.

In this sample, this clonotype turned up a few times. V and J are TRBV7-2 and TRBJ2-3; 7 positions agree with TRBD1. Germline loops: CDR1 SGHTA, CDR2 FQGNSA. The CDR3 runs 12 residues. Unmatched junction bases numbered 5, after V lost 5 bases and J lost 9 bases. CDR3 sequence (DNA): TGTGCCAGCAGCCCCGACAGGGCAACGCAGTATTTT. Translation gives CASSPDRATQYF.

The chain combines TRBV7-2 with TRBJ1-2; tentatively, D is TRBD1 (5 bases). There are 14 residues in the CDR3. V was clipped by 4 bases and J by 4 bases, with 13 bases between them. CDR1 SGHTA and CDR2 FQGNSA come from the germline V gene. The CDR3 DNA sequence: TGTGCCAGCAGCTGGGACCGTGGAACCTATGGCTACACCTTC. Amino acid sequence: CASSWDRGTYGYTF.

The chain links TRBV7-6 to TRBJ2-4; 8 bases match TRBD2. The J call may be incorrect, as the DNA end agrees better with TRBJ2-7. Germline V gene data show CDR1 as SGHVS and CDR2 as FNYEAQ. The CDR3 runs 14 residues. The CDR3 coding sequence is TGTGCCAGCAGCCACCAGCGGGAGCCCGACGAGCAGTACTTC. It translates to CASSHQREPDEQYF.

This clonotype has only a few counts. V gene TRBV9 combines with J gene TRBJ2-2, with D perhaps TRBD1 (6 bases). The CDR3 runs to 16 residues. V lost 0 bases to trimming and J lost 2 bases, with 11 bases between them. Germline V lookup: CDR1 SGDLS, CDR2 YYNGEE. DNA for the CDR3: TGTGCCAGCAGCGTAGGGGGACACCCTAACACCGGGGAGCTGTTTTTT. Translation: CASSVGGHPNTGELFF.

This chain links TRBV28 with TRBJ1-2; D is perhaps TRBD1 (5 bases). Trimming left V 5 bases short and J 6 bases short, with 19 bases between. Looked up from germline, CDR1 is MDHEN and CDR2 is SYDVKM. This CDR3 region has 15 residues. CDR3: CASSRTLAGGDGYTF. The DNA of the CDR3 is TGTGCCAGCAGTCGAACGCTCGCGGGGGGGGATGGCTACACCTTC.

The CDR3 is CAISEFQVNTGELFF. The CDR3 DNA reads as TGTGCCATCAGTGAGTTTCAGGTGAACACCGGGGAGCTGTTTTTT. This chain connects TRBV10-3 to TRBJ2-2; D remains ambiguous. This CDR3 region has 15 residues. CDR1 is ENHRY and CDR2 is SYGVKD in the germline V gene. V lost 1 base to trimming and J lost 1 base, with 7 bases between them.

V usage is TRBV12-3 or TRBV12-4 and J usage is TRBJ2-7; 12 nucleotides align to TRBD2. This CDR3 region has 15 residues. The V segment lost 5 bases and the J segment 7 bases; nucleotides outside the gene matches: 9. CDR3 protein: CASSPGLAGLNEQYF. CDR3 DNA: TGTGCCAGCAGTCCAGGACTAGCGGGGCTTAATGAGCAGTACTTC.

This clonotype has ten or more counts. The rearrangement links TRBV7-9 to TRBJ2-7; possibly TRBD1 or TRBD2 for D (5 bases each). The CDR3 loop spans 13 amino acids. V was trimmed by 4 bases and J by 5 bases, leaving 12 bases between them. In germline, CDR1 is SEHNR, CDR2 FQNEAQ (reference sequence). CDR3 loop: CASSSRDENEQYF. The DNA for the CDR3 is TGTGCCAGCAGCTCCCGGGACGAAAACGAGCAGTACTTC.

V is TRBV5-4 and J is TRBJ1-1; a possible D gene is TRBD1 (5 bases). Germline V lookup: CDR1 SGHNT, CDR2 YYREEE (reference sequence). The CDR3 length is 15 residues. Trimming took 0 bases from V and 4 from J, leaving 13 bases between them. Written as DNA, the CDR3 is TGTGCCAGCAGCTTGGGGGGCAGTCGGCGCACTGAAGCTTTCTTT. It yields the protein CASSLGGSRRTEAFF.

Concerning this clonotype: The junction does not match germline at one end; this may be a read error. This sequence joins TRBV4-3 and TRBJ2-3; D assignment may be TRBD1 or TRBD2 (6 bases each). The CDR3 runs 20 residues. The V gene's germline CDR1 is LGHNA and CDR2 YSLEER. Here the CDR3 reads CASSQDIGQGISTSTYTQYF. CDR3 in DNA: TGCGCCAGCAGCCAAGATATAGGGCAGGGGATATCTACTAGCACATATACGCAGTATTTT.

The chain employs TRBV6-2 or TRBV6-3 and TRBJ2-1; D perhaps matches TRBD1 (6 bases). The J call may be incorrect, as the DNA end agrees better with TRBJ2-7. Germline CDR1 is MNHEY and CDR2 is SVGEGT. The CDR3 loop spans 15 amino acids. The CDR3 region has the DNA TGTGCCAGCAGCACGGACAGAGCGATATACAATGAGCAGTACTTC. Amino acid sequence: CASSTDRAIYNEQYF.

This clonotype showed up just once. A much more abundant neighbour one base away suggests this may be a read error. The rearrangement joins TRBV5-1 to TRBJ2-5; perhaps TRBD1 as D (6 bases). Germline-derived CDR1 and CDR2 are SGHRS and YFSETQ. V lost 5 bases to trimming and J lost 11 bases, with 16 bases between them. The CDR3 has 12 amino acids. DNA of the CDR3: TGCGCCAGCAGACAGGGTAGGGGTGAGCAGTACTTC. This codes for CASRQGRGEQYF.

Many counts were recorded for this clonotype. The CDR3 is CSAPGLAGNQETQYF. The CDR3, as DNA: TGCAGTGCACCAGGACTAGCGGGCAACCAAGAGACCCAGTACTTC. V is TRBV20-1 and J is TRBJ2-5, with 11 bases matching TRBD2. The germline V gene encodes CDR1 DFQATT and CDR2 SNEGSKA (reference sequence). This CDR3 contains 15 residues. The trim removed 6 bases at V and 0 bases at J, leaving 6 bases unmatched.

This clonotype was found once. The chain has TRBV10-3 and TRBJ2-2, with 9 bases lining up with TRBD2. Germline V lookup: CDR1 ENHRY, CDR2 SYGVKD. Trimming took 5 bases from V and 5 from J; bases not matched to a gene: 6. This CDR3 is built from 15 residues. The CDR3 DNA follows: TGTGCCATCAGTAGAGCGGGGGGAACAACCGGGGAGCTGTTTTTT. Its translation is CAISRAGGTTGELFF.

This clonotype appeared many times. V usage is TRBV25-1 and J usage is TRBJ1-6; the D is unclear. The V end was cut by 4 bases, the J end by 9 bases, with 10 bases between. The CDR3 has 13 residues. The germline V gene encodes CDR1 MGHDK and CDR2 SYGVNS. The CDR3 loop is CASSVGGPSPLHF. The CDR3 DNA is TGTGCCAGCAGTGTGGGAGGTCCTTCACCCCTCCACTTT.

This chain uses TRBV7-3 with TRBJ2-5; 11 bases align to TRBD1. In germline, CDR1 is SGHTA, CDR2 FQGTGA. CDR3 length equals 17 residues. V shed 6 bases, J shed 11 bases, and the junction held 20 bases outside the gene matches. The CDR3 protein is CASSTGTGGGTINEQYF. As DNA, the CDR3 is TGTGCCAGCAGTACCGGGACAGGGGGGGGTACAATTAATGAGCAGTACTTC.